Each of the 8 T cell receptor beta chains below was sequenced from the same sample in a study of blood T cell repertoires in COVID-19. Using immunoSEQ multiplex PCR, the repertoire was profiled, and TCRdb retains in-frame clones only, with some absent. The sample carries 300,000 to 450,000 clones, over 65% recorded once. Sequenced material: peripheral blood. The receptors originated from a human donor with acute or convalescent COVID-19. The donor label of this sample is uncertain.

The V and J genes are TRBV5-1 and TRBJ1-2; D may be TRBD1 (5 bases). Germline values: CDR1 SGHRS, CDR2 YFSETQ. V lost 4 bases to trimming and J lost 6 bases, with 19 bases between them. The CDR3 consists of 15 residues. The chain's CDR3 is CASSPQTGLADGYTF. CDR3 bases: TGCGCCAGCAGCCCCCAAACGGGACTTGCGGATGGCTACACCTTC.

The rearrangement joins TRBV29-1 to TRBJ2-7; 8 bases align to TRBD1. The CDR3 loop spans 14 amino acids. Unmatched junction bases numbered 7, after V lost 2 bases and J lost 4 bases. Germline V gene lookup returns CDR1 SQVTM and CDR2 ANQGSEA. Here the CDR3 reads CSVELNDRGYEQYF. CDR3 bases: TGCAGCGTTGAACTCAATGACAGGGGTTACGAGCAGTACTTC.

This sequence joins TRBV9 and TRBJ1-2; 8 bases fit TRBD1. Per germline, CDR1 SGDLS and CDR2 YYNGEE. The trim removed 4 bases at V and 3 bases at J, leaving 8 bases unmatched. The CDR3 is 15 amino acids. In DNA, the CDR3 is TGTGCCAGCAGCCCGCGACAGGGGTGGGACTATGGCTACACCTTC. The encoded protein is CASSPRQGWDYGYTF. Full variable domain (missing parts from reference TRBV9 and TRBJ1-2): DSGVTQTPKHLITATGQRVTLRCSPRSGDLSVYWYQQSLDQGLQFLIQYYNGEERAKGNILERFSAQQFPDLHSELNLSSLELGDSALYFCASSPRQGWDYGYTFGSGTRLTVV.

The chain is built from TRBV18 and TRBJ2-2; the match to TRBD1 covers 8 bases. The V gene's germline CDR1 is KGHSH and CDR2 LQKENI. This CDR3 region has 17 residues. V gave up 0 bases and J gave up 0 bases; unmatched junction bases: 3. The CDR3 DNA is TGTGCCAGCTCACCACCGACGGGACAGGCGAACACCGGGGAGCTGTTTTTT. Protein product: CASSPPTGQANTGELFF.

The table lists this clone with a few counts. The V and J genes are TRBV11-2 and TRBJ2-3; D is uncertain. Germline CDR1 is SGHAT and CDR2 is FQNNGV. This CDR3 contains 14 residues. V shed 1 base and J shed 3 bases, with 8 bases lying between them. The CDR3 nucleotides read TGTGCCAGCAGCTTAGTATCAGTAACAGATACGCAGTATTTT. Its protein is CASSLVSVTDTQYF.

This rearrangement joins TRBV30 to TRBJ1-2, with D possibly matching TRBD1 (6 bases). CDR3 length: 15 amino acids. The germline CDR1 and CDR2 sequences are GTSNPN and SVGIG (reference sequence). The V end was cut by 3 bases, the J end by 5 bases, with 19 bases between. The CDR3 protein is CAWRYPGVVKYGYTF. CDR3 nucleotides: TGTGCCTGGAGGTACCCAGGGGTAGTCAAATATGGCTACACCTTC.

This clone was found a few times. The chain employs TRBV28 and TRBJ1-6, with TRBD1 identical over 7 bases. The CDR3 sequence is 16 residues long. In germline, CDR1 is MDHEN, CDR2 SYDVKM. The J segment lost 3 bases and the V segment lost 4 bases, leaving 6 bases of the junction unmatched. The CDR3 DNA sequence: TGTGCCAGCAGTTCGGAACAGGGGATCTATAATTCACCCCTCCACTTT. Translation gives CASSSEQGIYNSPLHF.

V is TRBV6-5 and J is TRBJ2-5; D not certain. Trimming removed 4 bases at V and 2 bases at J, with 2 bases between. This CDR3 has 11 residues. Germline lookup yields CDR1 MNHEY and CDR2 SVGAGI. CDR3 DNA sequence: TGTGCCAGCAGTTCACAAGAGACCCAGTACTTC. This codes for CASSSQETQYF.